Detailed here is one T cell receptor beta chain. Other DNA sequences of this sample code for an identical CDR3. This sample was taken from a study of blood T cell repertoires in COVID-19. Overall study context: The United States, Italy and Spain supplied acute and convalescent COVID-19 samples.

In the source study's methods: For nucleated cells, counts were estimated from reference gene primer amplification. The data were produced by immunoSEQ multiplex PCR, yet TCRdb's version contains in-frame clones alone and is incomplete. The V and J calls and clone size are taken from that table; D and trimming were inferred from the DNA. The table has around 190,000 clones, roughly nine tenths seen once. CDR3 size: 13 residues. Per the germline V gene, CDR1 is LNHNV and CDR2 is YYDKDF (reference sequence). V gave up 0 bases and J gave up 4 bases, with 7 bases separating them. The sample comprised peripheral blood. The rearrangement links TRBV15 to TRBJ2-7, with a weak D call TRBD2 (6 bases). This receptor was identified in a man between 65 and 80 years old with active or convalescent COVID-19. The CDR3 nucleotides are TGTGCCACCAGCAGAGATCGGGGGTACGAGCAGTACTTC. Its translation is CATSRDRGYEQYF.